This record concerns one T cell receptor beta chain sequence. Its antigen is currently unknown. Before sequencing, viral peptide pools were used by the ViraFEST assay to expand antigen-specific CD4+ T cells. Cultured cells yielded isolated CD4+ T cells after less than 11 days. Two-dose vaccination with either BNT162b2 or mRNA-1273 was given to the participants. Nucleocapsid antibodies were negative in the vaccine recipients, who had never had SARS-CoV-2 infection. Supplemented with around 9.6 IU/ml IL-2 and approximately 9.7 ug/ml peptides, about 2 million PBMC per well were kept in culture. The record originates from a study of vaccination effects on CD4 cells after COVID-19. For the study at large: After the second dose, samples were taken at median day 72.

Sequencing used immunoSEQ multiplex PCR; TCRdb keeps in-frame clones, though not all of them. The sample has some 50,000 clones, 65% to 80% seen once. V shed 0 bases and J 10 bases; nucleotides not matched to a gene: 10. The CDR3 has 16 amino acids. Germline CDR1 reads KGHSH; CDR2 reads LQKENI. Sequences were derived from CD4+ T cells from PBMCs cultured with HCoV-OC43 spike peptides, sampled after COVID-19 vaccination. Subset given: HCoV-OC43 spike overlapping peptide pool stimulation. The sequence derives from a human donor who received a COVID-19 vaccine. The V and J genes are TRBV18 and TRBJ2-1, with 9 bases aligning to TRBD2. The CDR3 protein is CASSPPAGGAYGEQFF. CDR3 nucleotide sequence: TGTGCCAGCTCACCACCGGCGGGGGGGGCCTATGGCGAGCAGTTCTTC.